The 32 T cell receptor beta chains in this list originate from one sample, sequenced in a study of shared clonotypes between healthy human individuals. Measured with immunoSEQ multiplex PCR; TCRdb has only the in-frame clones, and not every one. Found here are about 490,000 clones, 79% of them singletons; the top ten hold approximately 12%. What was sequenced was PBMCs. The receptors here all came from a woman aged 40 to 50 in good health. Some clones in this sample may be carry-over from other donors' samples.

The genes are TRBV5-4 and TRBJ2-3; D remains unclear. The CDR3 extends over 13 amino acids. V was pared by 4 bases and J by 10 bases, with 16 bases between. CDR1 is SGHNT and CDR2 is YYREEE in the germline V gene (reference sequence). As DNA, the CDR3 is TGTGCCAGCAGCGTGGGTGAGGCTAATGCGCAGTATTTT. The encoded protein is CASSVGEANAQYF.

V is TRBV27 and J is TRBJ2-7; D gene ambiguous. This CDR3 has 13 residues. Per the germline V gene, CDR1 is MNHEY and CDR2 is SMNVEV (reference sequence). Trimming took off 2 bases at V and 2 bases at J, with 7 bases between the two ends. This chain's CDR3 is CASSLGQPYEQYF. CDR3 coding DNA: TGTGCCAGCAGTTTAGGGCAGCCCTACGAGCAGTACTTC.

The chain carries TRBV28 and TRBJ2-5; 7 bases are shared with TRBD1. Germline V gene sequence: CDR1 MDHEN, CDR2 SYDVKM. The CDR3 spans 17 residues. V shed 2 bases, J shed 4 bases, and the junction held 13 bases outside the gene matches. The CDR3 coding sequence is TGTGCCAGCAGTTTAGGAACAGGGGCGGCCCTTTCAGAGACCCAGTACTTC. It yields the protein CASSLGTGAALSETQYF.

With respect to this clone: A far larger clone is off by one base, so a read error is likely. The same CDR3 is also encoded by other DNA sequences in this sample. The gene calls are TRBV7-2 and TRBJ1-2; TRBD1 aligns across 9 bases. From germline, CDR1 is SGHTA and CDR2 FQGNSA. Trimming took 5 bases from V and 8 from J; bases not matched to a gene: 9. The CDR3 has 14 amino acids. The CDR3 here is CASSRSGTGSGYTF. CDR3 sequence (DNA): TGTGCCAGCAGCCGTAGCGGGACAGGGAGCGGCTACACCTTC.

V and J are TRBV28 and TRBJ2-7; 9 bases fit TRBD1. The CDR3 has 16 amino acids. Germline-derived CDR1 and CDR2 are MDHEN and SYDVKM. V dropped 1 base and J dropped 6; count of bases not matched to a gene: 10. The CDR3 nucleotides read TGTGCCAGCAGTTTATCCGGGACAGGGCAGTTCTCCGAGCAGTACTTC. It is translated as CASSLSGTGQFSEQYF.

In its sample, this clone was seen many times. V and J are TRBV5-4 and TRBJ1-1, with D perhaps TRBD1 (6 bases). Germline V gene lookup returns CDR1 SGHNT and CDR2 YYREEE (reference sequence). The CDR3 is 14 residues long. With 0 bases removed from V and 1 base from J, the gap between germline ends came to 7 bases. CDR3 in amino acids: CASSLGGRNTEAFF. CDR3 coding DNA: TGTGCCAGCAGCTTGGGGGGGCGGAACACTGAAGCTTTCTTT.

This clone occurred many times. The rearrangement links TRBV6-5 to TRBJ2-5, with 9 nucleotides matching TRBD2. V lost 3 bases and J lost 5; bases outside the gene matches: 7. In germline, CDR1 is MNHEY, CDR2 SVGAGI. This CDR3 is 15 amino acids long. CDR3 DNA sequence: TGTGCCAGCAGTTATGCGGGAGGGCCGCGGGAGACCCAGTACTTC. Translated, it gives CASSYAGGPRETQYF.

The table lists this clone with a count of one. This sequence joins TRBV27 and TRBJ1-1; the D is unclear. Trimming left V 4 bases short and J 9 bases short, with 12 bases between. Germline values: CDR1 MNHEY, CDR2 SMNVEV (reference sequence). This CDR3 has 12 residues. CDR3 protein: CASSSYRTQAFF. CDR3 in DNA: TGTGCCAGCAGTTCATACCGAACCCAAGCTTTCTTT.

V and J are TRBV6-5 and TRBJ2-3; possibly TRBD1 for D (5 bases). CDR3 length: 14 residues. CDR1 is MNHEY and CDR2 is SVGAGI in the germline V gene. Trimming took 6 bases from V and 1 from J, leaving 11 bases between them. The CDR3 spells CASRYQQGTDTQYF. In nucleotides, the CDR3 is TGTGCCAGCAGGTATCAACAGGGCACAGATACGCAGTATTTT.

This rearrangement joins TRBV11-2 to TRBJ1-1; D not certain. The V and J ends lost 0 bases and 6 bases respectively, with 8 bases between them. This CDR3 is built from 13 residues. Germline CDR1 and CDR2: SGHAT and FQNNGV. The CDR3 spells CASSLDLGSEAFF. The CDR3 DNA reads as TGTGCCAGCAGCTTAGACCTGGGCTCTGAAGCTTTCTTT.

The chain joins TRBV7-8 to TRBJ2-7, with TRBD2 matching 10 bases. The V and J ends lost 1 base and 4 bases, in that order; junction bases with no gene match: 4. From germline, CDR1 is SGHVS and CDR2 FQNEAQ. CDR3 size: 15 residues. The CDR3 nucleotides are TGTGCCAGCAGCTTAGGGCTAGCGGGAGCGTACGAGCAGTACTTC. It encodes CASSLGLAGAYEQYF.

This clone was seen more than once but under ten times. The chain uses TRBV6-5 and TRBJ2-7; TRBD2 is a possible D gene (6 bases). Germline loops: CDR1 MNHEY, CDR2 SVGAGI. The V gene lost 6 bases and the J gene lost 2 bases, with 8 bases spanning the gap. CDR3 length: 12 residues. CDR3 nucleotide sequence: TGTGCCAGCAGGGCGGGGCCCTACGAGCAGTACTTC. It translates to CASRAGPYEQYF.

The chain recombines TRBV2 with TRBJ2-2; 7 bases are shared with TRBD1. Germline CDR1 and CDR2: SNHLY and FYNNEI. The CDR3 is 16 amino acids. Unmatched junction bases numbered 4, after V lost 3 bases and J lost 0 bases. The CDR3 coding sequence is TGTGCCAGCAGTGAGAGGGGACAGTCGAACACCGGGGAGCTGTTTTTT. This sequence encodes CASSERGQSNTGELFF.

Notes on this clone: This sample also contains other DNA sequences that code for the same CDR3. Written as DNA, the CDR3 is TGTGCCACCAGCAGAGTACATGGACAGGGGGGCTATGGCTACACCTTC. Encoded protein: CATSRVHGQGGYGYTF. The rearrangement joins TRBV15 to TRBJ1-2, with TRBD1 identical over 10 bases. CDR1 and CDR2 from the germline V gene are LNHNV and YYDKDF (reference sequence). There are 16 residues in the CDR3. With V trimmed by 1 base and J by 4 bases, 6 bases remained unmatched.

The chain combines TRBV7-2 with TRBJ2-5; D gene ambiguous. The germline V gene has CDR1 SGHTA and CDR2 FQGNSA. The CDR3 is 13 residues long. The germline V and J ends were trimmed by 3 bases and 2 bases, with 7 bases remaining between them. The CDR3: CASSLSRQETQYF. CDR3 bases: TGTGCCAGCAGCTTGTCGCGGCAAGAGACCCAGTACTTC.

CDR3 residues: CASRQTFSGNTIYF. The CDR3 coding sequence is TGCGCCAGCCGTCAAACTTTCTCTGGAAACACCATATATTTT. The genes are TRBV5-1 and TRBJ1-3; D is undetermined. CDR1 and CDR2 from the germline V gene are SGHRS and YFSETQ. The CDR3 is 14 residues long. V was cut by 7 bases and J by 0 bases, with 11 bases left in between.

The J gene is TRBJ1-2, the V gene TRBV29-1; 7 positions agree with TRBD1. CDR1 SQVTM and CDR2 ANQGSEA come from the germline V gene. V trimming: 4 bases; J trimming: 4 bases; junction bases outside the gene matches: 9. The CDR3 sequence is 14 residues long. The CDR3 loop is CSVVRGLDSYGYTF. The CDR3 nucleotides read TGCAGCGTTGTAAGGGGGCTAGATAGCTATGGCTACACCTTC.

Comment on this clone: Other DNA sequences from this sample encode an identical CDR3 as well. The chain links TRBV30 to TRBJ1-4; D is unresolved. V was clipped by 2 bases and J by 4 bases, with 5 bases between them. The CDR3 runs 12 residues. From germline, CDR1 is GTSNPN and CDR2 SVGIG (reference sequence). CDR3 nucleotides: TGTGCCTGGAGTTTGGGTAATGAAAAACTGTTTTTT. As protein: CAWSLGNEKLFF.

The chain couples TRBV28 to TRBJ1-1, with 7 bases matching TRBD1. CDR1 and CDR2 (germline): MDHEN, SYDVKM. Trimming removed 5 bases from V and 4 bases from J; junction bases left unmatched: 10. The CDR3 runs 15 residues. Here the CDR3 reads CASSPQGGEGTEAFF. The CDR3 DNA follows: TGTGCCAGCAGTCCTCAGGGGGGAGAGGGCACTGAAGCTTTCTTT.

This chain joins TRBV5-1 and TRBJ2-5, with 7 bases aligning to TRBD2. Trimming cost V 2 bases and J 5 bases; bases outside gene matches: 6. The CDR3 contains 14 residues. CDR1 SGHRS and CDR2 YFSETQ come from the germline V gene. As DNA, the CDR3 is TGCGCCAGCAGCTTAGGGAGGGCCTGGGAGACCCAGTACTTC. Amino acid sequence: CASSLGRAWETQYF.

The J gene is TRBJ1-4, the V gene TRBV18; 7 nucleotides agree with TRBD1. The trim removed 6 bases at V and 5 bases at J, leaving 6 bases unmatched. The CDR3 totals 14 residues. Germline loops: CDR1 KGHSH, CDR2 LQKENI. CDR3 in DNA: TGTGCCAGCTCTTCGGGGACAGCCAATGAAAAACTGTTTTTT. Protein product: CASSSGTANEKLFF.

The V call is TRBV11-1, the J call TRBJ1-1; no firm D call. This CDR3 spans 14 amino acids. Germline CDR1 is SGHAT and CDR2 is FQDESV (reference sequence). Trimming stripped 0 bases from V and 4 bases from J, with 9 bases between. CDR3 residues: CASSLAGLSTEAFF. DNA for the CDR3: TGTGCCAGCAGCTTAGCGGGGTTGAGCACTGAAGCTTTCTTT.

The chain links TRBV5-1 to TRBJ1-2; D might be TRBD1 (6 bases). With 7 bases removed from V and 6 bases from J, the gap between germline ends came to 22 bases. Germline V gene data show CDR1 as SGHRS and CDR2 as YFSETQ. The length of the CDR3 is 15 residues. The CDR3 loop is CASAVGGGLRDGYTF. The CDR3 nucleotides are TGCGCCAGCGCGGTGGGAGGGGGGCTTCGCGATGGCTACACCTTC.

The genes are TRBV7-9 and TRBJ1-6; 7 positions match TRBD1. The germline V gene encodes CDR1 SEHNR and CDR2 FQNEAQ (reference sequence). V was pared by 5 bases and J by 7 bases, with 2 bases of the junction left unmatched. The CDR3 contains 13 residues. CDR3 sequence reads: CASSTGQNSPLHF. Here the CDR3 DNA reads TGTGCCAGCAGCACGGGACAGAATTCACCCCTCCACTTT.

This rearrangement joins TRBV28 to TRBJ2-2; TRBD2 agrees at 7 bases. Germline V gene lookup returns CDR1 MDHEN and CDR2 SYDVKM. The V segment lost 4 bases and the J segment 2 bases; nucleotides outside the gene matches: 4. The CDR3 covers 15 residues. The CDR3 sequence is CASSSTSDNTGELFF. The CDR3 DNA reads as TGTGCCAGCAGTTCTACTAGCGACAACACCGGGGAGCTGTTTTTT.

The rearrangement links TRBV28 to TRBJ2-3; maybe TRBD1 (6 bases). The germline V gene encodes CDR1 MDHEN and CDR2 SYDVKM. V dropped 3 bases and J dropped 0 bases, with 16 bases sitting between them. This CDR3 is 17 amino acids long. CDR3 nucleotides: TGTGCCAGCAGTTTTGGGGCAGGGGCCCGAAGCACAGATACGCAGTATTTT. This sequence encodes CASSFGAGARSTDTQYF.

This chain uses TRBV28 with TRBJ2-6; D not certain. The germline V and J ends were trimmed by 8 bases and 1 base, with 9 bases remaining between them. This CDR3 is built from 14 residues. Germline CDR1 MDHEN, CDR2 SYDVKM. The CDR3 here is CASGALSGANVLTF. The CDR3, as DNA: TGTGCCAGCGGTGCACTGTCTGGGGCCAACGTCCTGACTTTC.

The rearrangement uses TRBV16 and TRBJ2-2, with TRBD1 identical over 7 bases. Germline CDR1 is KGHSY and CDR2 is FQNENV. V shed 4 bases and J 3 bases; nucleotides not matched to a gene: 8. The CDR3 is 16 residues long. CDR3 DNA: TGTGCCAGCAGCCGTTCAGGGACAGCCGACACCGGGGAGCTGTTTTTT. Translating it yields CASSRSGTADTGELFF. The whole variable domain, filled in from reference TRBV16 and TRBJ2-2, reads GEEVAQTPKHLVRGEGQKAKLYCAPIKGHSYVFWYQQVLKNEFKFLISFQNENVFDETGMPKERFSAKCLPNSPCSLEIQATKLEDSAVYFCASSRSGTADTGELFFGEGSRLTVL.

CDR3 loop: CASSQDFRGSYEQYF. CDR3 nucleotides: TGCGCCAGCAGCCAAGACTTCAGGGGATCCTACGAGCAGTACTTC. This rearrangement joins TRBV4-1 to TRBJ2-5, with D perhaps matching TRBD1 (6 bases). The end of the DNA aligns better with TRBJ2-7, so the J call may be wrong. This CDR3 has 15 residues. Per germline, CDR1 MGHRA and CDR2 YSYEKL.

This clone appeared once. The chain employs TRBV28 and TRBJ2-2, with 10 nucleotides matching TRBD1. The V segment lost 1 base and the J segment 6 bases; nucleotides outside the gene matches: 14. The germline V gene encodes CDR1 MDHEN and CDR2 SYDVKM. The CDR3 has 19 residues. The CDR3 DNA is TGTGCCAGCAGTTTATTCGGTGTGGTCGGGACAGGGGACTCCGGGGAGCTGTTTTTT. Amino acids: CASSLFGVVGTGDSGELFF.

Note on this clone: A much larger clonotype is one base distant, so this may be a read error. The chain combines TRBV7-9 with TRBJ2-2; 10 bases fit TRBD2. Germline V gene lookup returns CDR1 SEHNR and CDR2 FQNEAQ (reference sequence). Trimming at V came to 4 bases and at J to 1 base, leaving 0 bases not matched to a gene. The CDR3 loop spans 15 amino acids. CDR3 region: CASSWTSGNTGELFF. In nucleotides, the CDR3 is TGTGCCAGCAGCTGGACTAGCGGGAACACCGGGGAGCTGTTTTTT.

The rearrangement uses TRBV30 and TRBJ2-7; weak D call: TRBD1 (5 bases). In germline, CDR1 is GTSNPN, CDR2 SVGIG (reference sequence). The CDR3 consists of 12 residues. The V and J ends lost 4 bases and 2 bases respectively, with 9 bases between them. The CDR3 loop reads CAWIVTAYEQYF. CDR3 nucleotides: TGTGCCTGGATTGTGACAGCCTACGAGCAGTACTTC.